Shown below are 14 T cell receptor beta chains from a single sample sequenced in a study of control samples from healthy donors and cancer patients. Only in-frame clones appear in the TCRdb table, and some are missing; sequencing was by immunoSEQ multiplex PCR. This repertoire shows 150,000 to 200,000 clones, about 90% found once; its top ten account for approximately 12%. Sequencing was carried out using blood. Every receptor here comes from a man aged 30 to 45 in good health.

This chain links TRBV6-2 or TRBV6-3 with TRBJ2-1; 11 nucleotides agree with TRBD2. The CDR3 is made up of 16 amino acids. The V gene's germline CDR1 is MNHEY and CDR2 SVGEGT. V gave up 5 bases and J gave up 4 bases; unmatched junction bases: 7. CDR3 nucleotide sequence: TGTGCCAGCAGTAACGGGCGACTAGCGGGATACAATGAGCAGTTCTTC. Its translation is CASSNGRLAGYNEQFF.

The chain links TRBV25-1 to TRBJ2-5, with D unclear. The CDR3 has 13 residues. Looked up from germline, CDR1 is MGHDK and CDR2 is SYGVNS. The ends were cut back, 6 bases at V and 1 base at J, with 9 bases in the middle. CDR3 coding DNA: TGTGCCAGCAGCGGGCCTACCCAAGAGACCCAGTACTTC. Protein: CASSGPTQETQYF.

This rearrangement joins TRBV5-1 to TRBJ2-1; tentative D call: TRBD2 (5 bases). Trimming pared 1 base from V and 4 bases from J, leaving 6 bases between. This CDR3 is 13 amino acids long. CDR1 is SGHRS, CDR2 YFSETQ, per germline. This chain's CDR3 is CASSLREYNEQFF. The CDR3 DNA reads as TGCGCCAGCAGCTTGAGGGAGTACAATGAGCAGTTCTTC. The variable domain in full, with the rest retrieved from reference TRBV5-1 and TRBJ2-1, is KAGVTQTPRYLIKTRGQQVTLSCSPISGHRSVSWYQQTPGQGLQFLFEYFSETQRNKGNFPGRFSGRQFSNSRSEMNVSTLELGDSALYLCASSLREYNEQFFGPGTRLTVL.

This clone was seen once. V is TRBV5-1 and J is TRBJ2-1; D is uncertain. V dropped 0 bases and J dropped 10 bases, with 20 bases sitting between them. CDR1 is SGHRS, CDR2 YFSETQ, per germline. The CDR3 is 16 residues long. The CDR3 bases are TGCGCCAGCAGCTTGGCCTCGGTACCCATGTTATGGGAGCAGTTCTTC. Translating gives CASSLASVPMLWEQFF.

The sample holds one count of this clone. The gene calls are TRBV19 and TRBJ1-2; no clear D gene. This CDR3 comprises 16 residues. The V gene lost 3 bases and the J gene lost 4 bases, with 18 bases spanning the gap. CDR1 and CDR2 from the germline V gene are LNHDA and SQIVND (reference sequence). This chain's CDR3 is CASSINGRPRTYGYTF. CDR3 nucleotides: TGTGCCAGTAGTATTAACGGACGCCCCCGTACCTATGGCTACACCTTC.

The chain combines TRBV6-2 or TRBV6-3 with TRBJ2-5, with no clear D. Germline CDR1 and CDR2: MNHEY and SVGEGT. This CDR3 is built from 14 residues. V lost 0 bases to trimming and J lost 0 bases, with 5 bases between them. CDR3 bases: TGTGCCAGCAGTTACTCGATATACCAAGAGACCCAGTACTTC. It specifies CASSYSIYQETQYF.

The sample holds one count of this clone. The same CDR3 also results from other DNA sequences found in this sample. The rearrangement joins TRBV27 to TRBJ2-7; no clear D. Trimming removed 3 bases at V and 0 bases at J, with 12 bases between. Germline V lookup: CDR1 MNHEY, CDR2 SMNVEV (reference sequence). The CDR3 sequence is 15 residues long. CDR3 DNA sequence: TGTGCCAGCAGTTTCCTGACCAGCGCCTCCTACGAGCAGTACTTC. This encodes CASSFLTSASYEQYF.

The J gene is TRBJ2-1, the V gene TRBV3-1 (or the pseudogene TRBV3-2); D gene uncertain. CDR1 and CDR2 (germline): LGHDT, YNNKEL (reference sequence). V was clipped by 0 bases and J by 1 base, with 10 bases between them. The CDR3 loop spans 16 amino acids. The CDR3 DNA reads TGTGCCAGCAGCCAAGACGGGCCCGGGTCCTACAATGAGCAGTTCTTC. Translated, it gives CASSQDGPGSYNEQFF.

This clone was picked up a small number of times. This rearrangement joins TRBV14 to TRBJ2-2; D is possibly TRBD2 (5 bases). Trimming shortened V by 1 base and J by 1 base, and 10 bases separated the two germline ends. Germline CDR1 SGHDN, CDR2 FVKESK. This CDR3 contains 16 residues. CDR3 DNA sequence: TGTGCCAGCAGCCAAGTGTCTAGCAGGAACACCGGGGAGCTGTTTTTT. Encoded protein: CASSQVSSRNTGELFF. The entire variable domain, with the rest obtained from reference TRBV14 and TRBJ2-2, is as follows: EAGVTQFPSHSVIEKGQTVTLRCDPISGHDNLYWYRRVMGKEIKFLLHFVKESKQDESGMPNNRFLAERTGGTYSTLKVQPAELEDSGVYFCASSQVSSRNTGELFFGEGSRLTVL.

CDR3 nucleotides: TGTGCCACCAGAGTTACAGATACGCAGTATTTT. This sequence encodes CATRVTDTQYF. The chain carries TRBV18 and TRBJ2-3; D gene unclear. The CDR3 contains 11 residues. The germline CDR1 and CDR2 sequences are KGHSH and LQKENI. Deletions cut 10 bases from V and 3 bases from J, with 8 bases between.

This rearrangement joins TRBV11-1 to TRBJ2-7; D gene ambiguous. Per germline, CDR1 SGHAT and CDR2 FQDESV (reference sequence). Trimming stripped 2 bases from V and 2 bases from J, with 13 bases between. CDR3 length equals 15 residues. Here the CDR3 reads CASSLNDRAAYEQYF. CDR3 DNA sequence: TGTGCCAGCAGCTTAAATGATAGGGCCGCCTACGAGCAGTACTTC.

This chain connects TRBV10-1 to TRBJ1-4; the D is unclear. This CDR3 is built from 11 residues. Germline V lookup: CDR1 WNHNN, CDR2 SYGVQD (reference sequence). The ends were cut back, 8 bases at V and 14 bases at J, with 15 bases in the middle. Here the CDR3 DNA reads TGCGCCAGCGCCGGTCTTATGAGGCTGTTTTTT. This sequence encodes CASAGLMRLFF.

The chain carries TRBV3-1 (or the pseudogene TRBV3-2) and TRBJ1-2; 9 bases fit TRBD1. Germline trimming cut 8 bases from V and 8 bases from J; bases unmatched to any gene: 6. Germline V gene lookup returns CDR1 LGHDT and CDR2 YNNKEL (reference sequence). The CDR3 totals 12 residues. The DNA for the CDR3 is TGTGCCAGCTCCGGGACAGGGCACGGCTACACCTTC. Translation gives CASSGTGHGYTF.

The V call is TRBV2, the J call TRBJ1-5; 7 bases are a match to TRBD1. This CDR3 has 14 residues. Unmatched junction bases numbered 6, after V lost 5 bases and J lost 5 bases. Germline CDR1 SNHLY, CDR2 FYNNEI. This chain's CDR3 is CASSPFRGDQPQHF. The DNA for the CDR3 is TGTGCCAGCAGTCCTTTCAGGGGGGATCAGCCCCAGCATTTT.